The present T cell receptor (beta chain) was sequenced within a study of Ad26.COV2.S vaccination and SARS-CoV-2 variants. CDR3 length equals 15 residues. V lost 4 bases, J lost 7 bases, and 8 bases stayed unmatched. CDR1 is SEHNR and CDR2 is FQNEAQ in the germline V gene (reference sequence). Some clones are missing from TCRdb's copy, which holds only in-frame ones; the method was immunoSEQ multiplex PCR. The data contain 300,000 to 350,000 clones, about 89% of them singletons. This clone has a handful of counts. Noted treatment: over 15 received Ad26.COV2.S at low or high dose, single or two shots; roughly five received placebo; per-sample allocation not given. Material that was analyzed had been drawn on day 63 after the first vaccine or placebo injection.

The chain combines TRBV7-9 with TRBJ1-2; TRBD1 matches at 11 bases. The sample was peripheral blood, taken in a trial of Ad26.COV2.S vaccine versus placebo. The sequence came from a person between 18 and 65 years old who received the Ad26.COV2.S COVID-19 vaccine or a placebo. This CDR3 is CASSSGTGGLGGYTF. The CDR3, as DNA: TGTGCCAGCAGCTCAGGGACAGGGGGATTAGGTGGCTACACCTTC.